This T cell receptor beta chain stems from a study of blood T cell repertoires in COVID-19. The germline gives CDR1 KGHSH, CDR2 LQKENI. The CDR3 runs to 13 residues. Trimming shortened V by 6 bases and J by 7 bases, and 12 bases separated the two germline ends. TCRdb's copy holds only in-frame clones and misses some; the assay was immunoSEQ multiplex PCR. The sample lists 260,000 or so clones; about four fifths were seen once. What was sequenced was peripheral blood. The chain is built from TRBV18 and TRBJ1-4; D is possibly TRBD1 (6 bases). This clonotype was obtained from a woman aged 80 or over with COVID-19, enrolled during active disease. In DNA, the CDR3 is TGTGCCAGCTCGGTGGTAGGGGGTGAAAAACTGTTTTTT. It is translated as CASSVVGGEKLFF.